This T cell receptor beta chain was sequenced for a study of T cell clones after liver transplantation. Study context: In this trial, immunosuppression withdrawal was attempted within 2 years of liver transplant. Post-transplant blood was tracked for graft-donor-reactive T cell clones identified in a pre-transplant mixed lymphocyte reaction.

Sequencing was performed with immunoSEQ multiplex PCR; in TCRdb, only in-frame clones are kept and a portion is missing. The table shows over 45,000 clones, with roughly 74% occurring only once. Thawed unstimulated PBMCs were FACS-sorted by CD3, CD4 and CD8 into two populations. The CDR3 spans 13 residues. Germline CDR1 reads SNHLY; CDR2 reads FYNNEI. With 6 bases clipped from V and 7 bases from J, the junction kept 4 bases outside the gene matches. The gene calls are TRBV2 and TRBJ2-2; 8 bases align to TRBD2. This clonotype was sampled from a human patient who received a liver transplant. T cells may partly derive from the graft donor. Sequenced material: CD4+ T cells from blood, taken approximately 54 months after liver transplant. In DNA form, the CDR3 reads TGTGCCAGCAGCGGGACTAGTTTCGGGGAGCTGTTTTTT. Its translation: CASSGTSFGELFF.